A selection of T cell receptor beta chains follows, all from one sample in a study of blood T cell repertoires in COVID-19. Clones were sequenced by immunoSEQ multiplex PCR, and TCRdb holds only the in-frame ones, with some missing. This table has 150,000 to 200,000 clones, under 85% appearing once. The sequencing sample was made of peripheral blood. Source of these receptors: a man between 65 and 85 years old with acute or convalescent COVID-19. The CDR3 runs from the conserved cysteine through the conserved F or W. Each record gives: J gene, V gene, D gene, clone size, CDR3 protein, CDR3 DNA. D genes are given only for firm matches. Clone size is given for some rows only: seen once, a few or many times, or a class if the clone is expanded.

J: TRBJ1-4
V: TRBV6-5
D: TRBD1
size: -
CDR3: CASRIRDRVGEKLFF
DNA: TGTGCCAGCAGAATCCGGGACAGGGTCGGGGAAAAACTGTTTTTT

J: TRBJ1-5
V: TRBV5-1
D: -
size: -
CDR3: CASSLGPGAPADQPQHF
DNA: TGCGCCAGCAGCTTGGGACCAGGGGCCCCCGCGGATCAGCCCCAGCATTTT

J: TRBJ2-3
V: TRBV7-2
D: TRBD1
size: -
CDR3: CASSLAAGGTDTQYF
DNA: TGTGCCAGCAGCTTAGCGGCAGGGGGAACAGATACGCAGTATTTT

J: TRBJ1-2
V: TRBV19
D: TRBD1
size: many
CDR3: CASSPDRGIYYGYTF
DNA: TGTGCCAGTAGTCCCGACAGGGGGATCTACTATGGCTACACCTTC

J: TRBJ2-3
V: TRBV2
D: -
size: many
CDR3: CASSRVLASTDTQYF
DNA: TGTGCCAGCAGTCGTGTCTTGGCTAGCACAGATACGCAGTATTTT

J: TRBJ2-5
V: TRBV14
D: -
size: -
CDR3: CASSQDLGQTQYF
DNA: TGTGCCAGCAGCCAAGATTTGGGGCAGACCCAGTACTTC

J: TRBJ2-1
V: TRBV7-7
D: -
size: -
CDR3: CASSPGQGTYNEQFF
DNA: TGTGCCAGCAGCCCCGGGCAGGGTACCTACAATGAGCAGTTCTTC

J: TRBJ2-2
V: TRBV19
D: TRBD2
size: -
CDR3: CASSGGRGNTGELFF
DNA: TGTGCCAGTAGCGGAGGGAGGGGCAACACCGGGGAGCTGTTTTTT

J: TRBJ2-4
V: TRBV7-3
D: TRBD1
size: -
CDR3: CASSVNTGGIQYF
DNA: TGTGCCAGCAGCGTAAATACAGGGGGCATTCAGTACTTC

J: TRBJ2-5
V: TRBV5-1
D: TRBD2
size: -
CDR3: CASSLFLAGGNQETQYF
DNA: TGCGCCAGCAGCTTGTTTCTAGCGGGGGGAAACCAAGAGACCCAGTACTTC

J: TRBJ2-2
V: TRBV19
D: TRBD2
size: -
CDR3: CASTSLGRVLFF
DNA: TGTGCAAGTACCTCCCTTGGGAGGGTGCTGTTTTTT

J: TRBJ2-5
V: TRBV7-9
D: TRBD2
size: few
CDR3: CASSDSGRGETQYF
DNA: TGTGCCAGCAGCGATAGCGGGAGAGGGGAGACCCAGTACTTC

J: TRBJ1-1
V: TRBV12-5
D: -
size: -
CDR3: CASGLVRTLSSGMNTEAFF
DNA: TGTGCTAGTGGTTTGGTCAGGACTCTCTCATCAGGAATGAACACTGAAGCTTTCTTT

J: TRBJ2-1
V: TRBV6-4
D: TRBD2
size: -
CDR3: CASSEREGGNEQFF
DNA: TGTGCCAGCAGTGAGCGGGAGGGGGGGAATGAGCAGTTCTTC

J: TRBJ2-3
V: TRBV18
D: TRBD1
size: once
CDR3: CASSSGGGTDTQYF
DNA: TGTGCCAGCTCCTCAGGGGGCGGCACAGATACGCAGTATTTT

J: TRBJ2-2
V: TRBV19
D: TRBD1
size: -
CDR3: CASSGTGGDGGELFF
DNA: TGTGCCAGTAGCGGGACAGGGGGCGACGGCGGGGAGCTGTTTTTT

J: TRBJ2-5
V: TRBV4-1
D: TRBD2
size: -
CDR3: CASSVTSGADGGETQYF
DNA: TGCGCCAGCAGCGTAACTAGCGGGGCAGACGGGGGAGAGACCCAGTACTTC

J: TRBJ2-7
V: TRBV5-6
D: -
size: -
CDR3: CASSLVGRPSYEQYF
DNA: TGTGCCAGCAGCTTGGTGGGCAGACCGTCCTACGAGCAGTACTTC

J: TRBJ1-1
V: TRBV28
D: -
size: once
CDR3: CASRTGGANTEAFF
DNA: TGTGCCAGCAGGACTGGGGGGGCAAACACTGAAGCTTTCTTT

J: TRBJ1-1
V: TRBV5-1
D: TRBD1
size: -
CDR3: CASSRGTGDGKAFF
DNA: TGCGCCAGCTCTAGAGGGACAGGCGATGGAAAAGCTTTCTTT

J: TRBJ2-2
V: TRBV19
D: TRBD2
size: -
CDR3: CASSWTSRNTGELFF
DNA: TGTGCCAGTAGTTGGACTAGCAGGAACACCGGGGAGCTGTTTTTT

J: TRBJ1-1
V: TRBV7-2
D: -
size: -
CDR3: CASSLQVMNTEAFF
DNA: TGTGCCAGCAGCTTGCAGGTCATGAACACTGAAGCTTTCTTT

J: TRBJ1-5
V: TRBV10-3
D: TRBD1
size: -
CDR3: CAISETGGNQPQHF
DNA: TGTGCCATCAGTGAGACAGGGGGCAATCAGCCCCAGCATTTT

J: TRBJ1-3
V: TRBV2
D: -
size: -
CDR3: CASSFSGGNTIYF
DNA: TGTGCCAGCAGCTTCTCGGGGGGGAACACCATATATTTT

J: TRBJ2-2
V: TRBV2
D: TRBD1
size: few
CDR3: CASSVRQGNTGELFF
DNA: TGTGCCAGCAGTGTGAGACAGGGGAACACCGGGGAGCTGTTTTTT

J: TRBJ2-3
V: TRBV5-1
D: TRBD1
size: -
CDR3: CASSLRGTGRDTQYF
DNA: TGCGCCAGCAGCTTGAGAGGGACAGGACGAGATACGCAGTATTTT

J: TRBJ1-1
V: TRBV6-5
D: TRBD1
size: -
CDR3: CASNFRDRGPTEAFF
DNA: TGTGCCAGCAATTTCCGGGACAGGGGGCCCACTGAAGCTTTCTTT

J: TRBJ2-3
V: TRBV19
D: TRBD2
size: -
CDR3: CASSRGWTSGTDTQYF
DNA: TGTGCCAGTAGTCGGGGCTGGACTAGCGGCACAGATACGCAGTATTTT

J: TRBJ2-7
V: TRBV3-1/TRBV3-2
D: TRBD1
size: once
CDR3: CASSQAGTGLSGTFGEQYF
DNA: TGTGCCAGCAGCCAGGCCGGGACAGGGCTTAGCGGCACCTTCGGGGAGCAGTACTTC

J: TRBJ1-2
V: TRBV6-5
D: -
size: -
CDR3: CASTRPQGGGYTF
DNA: TGTGCCAGCACTCGGCCTCAGGGCGGTGGCTACACCTTC

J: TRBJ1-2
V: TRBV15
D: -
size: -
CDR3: CATSREQKQGGYTF
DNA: TGTGCCACCAGCAGAGAACAGAAGCAAGGTGGCTACACCTTC

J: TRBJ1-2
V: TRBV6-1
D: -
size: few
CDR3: CASSDRGRGYGYTF
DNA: TGTGCCAGCAGTGACAGGGGTCGGGGCTATGGCTACACCTTC

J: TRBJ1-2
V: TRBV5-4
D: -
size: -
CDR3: CASSSPRSGSNYGYTF
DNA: TGTGCCAGCAGTTCGCCACGGTCAGGGTCGAACTATGGCTACACCTTC

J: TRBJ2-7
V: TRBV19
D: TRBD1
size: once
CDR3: CASSTGGPEQYF
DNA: TGTGCCAGTAGTACAGGGGGCCCCGAGCAGTACTTC

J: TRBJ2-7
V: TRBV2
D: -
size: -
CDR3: CASSESRGNEQYF
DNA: TGTGCCAGCAGTGAATCCCGGGGTAACGAGCAGTACTTC